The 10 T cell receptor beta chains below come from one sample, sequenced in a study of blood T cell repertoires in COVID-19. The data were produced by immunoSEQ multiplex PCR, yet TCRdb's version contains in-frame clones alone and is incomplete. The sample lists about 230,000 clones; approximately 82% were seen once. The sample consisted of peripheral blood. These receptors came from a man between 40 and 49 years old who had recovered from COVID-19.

DNA of the CDR3: TGTGCCAGCAGTAGCACAAAGGGGGCGGCGAACACTGAAGCTTTCTTT. Protein: CASSSTKGAANTEAFF. The chain joins TRBV27 to TRBJ1-1; 7 nucleotides align to TRBD1. Germline V lookup: CDR1 MNHEY, CDR2 SMNVEV (reference sequence). V trimming: 5 bases; J trimming: 1 base; junction bases outside the gene matches: 10. The CDR3 contains 16 residues.

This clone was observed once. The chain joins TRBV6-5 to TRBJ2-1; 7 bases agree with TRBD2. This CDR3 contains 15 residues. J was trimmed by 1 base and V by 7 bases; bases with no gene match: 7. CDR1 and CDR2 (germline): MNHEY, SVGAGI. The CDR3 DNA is TGTGCCAGCAATTCCCCTAGCGGTTCCTACAATGAGCAGTTCTTC. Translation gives CASNSPSGSYNEQFF.

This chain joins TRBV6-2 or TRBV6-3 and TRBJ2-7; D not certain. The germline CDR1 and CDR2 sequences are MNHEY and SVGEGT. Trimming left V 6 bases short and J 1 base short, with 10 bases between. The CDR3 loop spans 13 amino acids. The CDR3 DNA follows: TGTGCCAGCAGCCGATCTGAGTCCTACGAGCAGTACTTC. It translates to CASSRSESYEQYF.

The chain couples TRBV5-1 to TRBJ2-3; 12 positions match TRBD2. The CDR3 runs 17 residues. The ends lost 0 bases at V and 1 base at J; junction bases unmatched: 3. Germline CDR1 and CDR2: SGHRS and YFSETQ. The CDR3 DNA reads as TGCGCCAGCAGCTTGGGACTAGCGGGGGCAGGCACAGATACGCAGTATTTT. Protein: CASSLGLAGAGTDTQYF. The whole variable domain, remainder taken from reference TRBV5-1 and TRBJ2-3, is KAGVTQTPRYLIKTRGQQVTLSCSPISGHRSVSWYQQTPGQGLQFLFEYFSETQRNKGNFPGRFSGRQFSNSRSEMNVSTLELGDSALYLCASSLGLAGAGTDTQYFGPGTRLTVL.

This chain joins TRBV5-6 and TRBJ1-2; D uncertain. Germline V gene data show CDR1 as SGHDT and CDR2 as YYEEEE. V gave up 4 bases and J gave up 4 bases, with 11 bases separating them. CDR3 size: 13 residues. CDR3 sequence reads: CASSPGVGYGYTF. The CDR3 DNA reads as TGTGCCAGCAGCCCCGGGGTTGGCTATGGCTACACCTTC.

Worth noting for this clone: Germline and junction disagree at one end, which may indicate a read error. CDR3 in amino acids: CASRLDSNEKLFF. The CDR3 coding sequence is TGCGCCAGCAGGTTGGACTCCAATGAAAAACTGTTTTTT. The J gene is TRBJ1-4, the V gene TRBV5-1; D not resolved. The CDR3 has 13 residues. Germline values: CDR1 SGHRS, CDR2 YFSETQ.

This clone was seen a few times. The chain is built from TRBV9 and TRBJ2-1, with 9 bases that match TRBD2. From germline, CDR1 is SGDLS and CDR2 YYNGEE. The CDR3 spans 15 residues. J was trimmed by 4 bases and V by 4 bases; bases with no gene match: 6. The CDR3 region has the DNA TGTGCCAGCAGCCTTCGGGGACTAGCTTACAATGAGCAGTTCTTC. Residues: CASSLRGLAYNEQFF.

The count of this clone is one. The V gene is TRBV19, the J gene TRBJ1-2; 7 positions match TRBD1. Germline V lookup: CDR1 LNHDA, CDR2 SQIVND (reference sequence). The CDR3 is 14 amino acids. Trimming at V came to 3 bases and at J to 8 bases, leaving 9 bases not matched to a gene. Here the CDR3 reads CASSIQGGGGGYTF. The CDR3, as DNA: TGTGCCAGTAGTATTCAAGGGGGCGGAGGCGGCTACACCTTC.

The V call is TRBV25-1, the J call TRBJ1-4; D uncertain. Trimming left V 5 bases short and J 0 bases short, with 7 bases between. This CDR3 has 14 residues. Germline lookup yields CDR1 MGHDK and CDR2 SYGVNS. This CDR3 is CASSTGTTNEKLFF. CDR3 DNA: TGTGCCAGCAGTACCGGGACAACTAATGAAAAACTGTTTTTT. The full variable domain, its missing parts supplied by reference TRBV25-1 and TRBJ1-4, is EADIYQTPRYLVIGTGKKITLECSQTMGHDKMYWYQQDPGMELHLIHYSYGVNSTEKGDLSSESTVSRIRTEHFPLTLESARPSHTSQYLCASSTGTTNEKLFFGSGTQLSVL.

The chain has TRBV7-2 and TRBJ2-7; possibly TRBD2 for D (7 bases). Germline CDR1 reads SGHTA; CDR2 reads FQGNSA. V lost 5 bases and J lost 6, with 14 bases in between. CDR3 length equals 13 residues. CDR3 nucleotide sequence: TGTGCCAGCAGCCCCTGGGGGGGGCTCGAGCAGTACTTC. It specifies CASSPWGGLEQYF.